This TCR beta chain derives from a study of T cell responses to AZD1222 COVID-19 vaccine (dated by TCRdb to the early 2020s). For the study in its entirety: TCR sequencing covered about 230 trial participants: about 210 given two doses of AZD1222 and around 25 given two doses of MenACWY control vaccine. Trial participants were enrolled by age into 18-55, 56-69 and 70-plus year subgroups, with roughly 160, 29 and 62 TCR-sequenced participants respectively. Overall results and qualifications from the work: Because no samples from the day 14 peak response were available, repertoires could be characterized only after the peak T cell response. Epitopes outside the regions mutated in the B.1.351 and B.1.1.7 variants were reportedly recognized by nearly half of the unique spike-specific TCRs. Only five to seven AZD1222 recipients were SARS-CoV-2 seropositive at baseline, limiting conclusions about previously exposed vaccinees. The whole spike protein was spanned by vaccine-associated CD4 TCRs, and dominant responses were seen in regions 160-218 and 743-854. The 56-69-year group was small, and its depth increase did not reach significance, likely because of low power. Participants were mostly white British and included more females than males, and it was suggested by the authors that clonal diversity may have been underestimated. After two AZD1222 doses, both the breadth and the depth of spike-specific TCRs were significantly higher than at day 0 and than in MenACWY recipients.

Points on this clone: Its target antigen remains unknown. Nothing much larger sits one base from this clone, and base qualities are not available.

The CDR3 regions of human TCRbeta chains were subjected to immunosequencing. The original methods were these. Repertoire TCRs were checked for matches against a reference library of SARS-CoV-2-specific TCRs that had been generated using the MIRA antigen-specificity platform. Breadth was defined as the fraction of unique TCRs that were SARS-CoV-2-associated, and depth was defined as the fraction of total T cells that were SARS-CoV-2-associated. Using the MIRA data, every spike-specific TCR was mapped to the spike region that the TCR reacted to and assigned to either a CD4 or a CD8 class. Log10-transformed breadth and depth values were compared by one-way ANOVA with Sidak's multiple comparisons tests. The table was pulled from immuneACCESS by TCRdb, which kept in-frame rearrangements only. Such tables lose some clones; where checked, under half of the loss comes from unresolved V genes, and the rest has no known cause. V, J and clone size are taken as reported in that table, and D and trimming were inferred from the DNA itself. The sample table contains some 160,000 clones; only one count was recorded for approximately 90% of them. The leading ten clones occupy 1.9% of the sample.

Reading the label with the study, this specimen's time point is: about 28 days (+/-7) after the second vaccine dose. AZD1222 recipients given second doses at about 4 weeks or at about 12 weeks were pooled, since spike-specific TCR depth and breadth were not found to differ between the two schedules. Vaccinee samples came from UK trials COV001 and COV002, including a single-blind randomized controlled phase 2/3 trial of AZD1222 (ChAdOx1 nCoV-19) in healthy adults. Trial participant PBMC samples were collected at day 0 and day 28 after the second dose for TCRbeta chain sequencing. At the junction V is shortened by 4 bases and J by 4 bases, with 13 bases in between. CDR1 and CDR2 were assigned from the germline V gene as SGHTA and FQGNSA. Measured from the cysteine to the phenylalanine, the CDR3 is 14 residues long. The retained sequence is limited to the CDR3, 42 bases, with the frame set at the first base.

The sequencing here drew on peripheral blood, taken 28 days after the second AZD1222 dose. This sequence was found in an adult who received the AZD1222 COVID-19 vaccine. The chain employs TRBV7-2 and TRBJ1-2; the D gene cannot be resolved reliably. The CDR3 protein is CASSSSGSLYGYTF. The sequenced DNA: TGTGCCAGCAGCTCATCCGGGAGCCTCTATGGCTACACCTTC.